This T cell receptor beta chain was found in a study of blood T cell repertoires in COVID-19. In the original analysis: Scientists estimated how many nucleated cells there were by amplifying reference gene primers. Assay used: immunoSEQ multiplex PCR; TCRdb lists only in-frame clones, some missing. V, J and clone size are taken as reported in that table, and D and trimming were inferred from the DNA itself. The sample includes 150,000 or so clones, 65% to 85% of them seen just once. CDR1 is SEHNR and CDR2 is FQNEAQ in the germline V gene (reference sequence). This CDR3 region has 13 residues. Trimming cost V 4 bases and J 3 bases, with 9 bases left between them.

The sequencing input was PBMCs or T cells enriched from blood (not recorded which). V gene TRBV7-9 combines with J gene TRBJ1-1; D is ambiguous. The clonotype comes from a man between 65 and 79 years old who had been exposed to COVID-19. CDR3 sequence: CASSWKEDTEAFF. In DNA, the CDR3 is TGTGCCAGCAGCTGGAAGGAGGACACTGAAGCTTTCTTT.